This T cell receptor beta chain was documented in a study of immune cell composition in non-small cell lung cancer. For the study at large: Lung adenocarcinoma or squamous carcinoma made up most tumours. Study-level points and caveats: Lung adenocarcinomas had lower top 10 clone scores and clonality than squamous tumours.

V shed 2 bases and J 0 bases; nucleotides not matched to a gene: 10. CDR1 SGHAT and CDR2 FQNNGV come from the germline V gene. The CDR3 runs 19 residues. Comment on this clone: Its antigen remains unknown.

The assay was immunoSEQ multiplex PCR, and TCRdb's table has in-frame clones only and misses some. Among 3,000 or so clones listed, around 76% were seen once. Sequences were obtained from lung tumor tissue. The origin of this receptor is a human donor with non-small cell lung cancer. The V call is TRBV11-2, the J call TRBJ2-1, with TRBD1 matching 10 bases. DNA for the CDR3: TGTGCCAGCAGCTTATCGGACAGGGGGACCGGTTTCTCCTACAATGAGCAGTTCTTC. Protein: CASSLSDRGTGFSYNEQFF.